One sample yielded the 29 T cell receptor beta chains listed below, sequenced in a study of blood T cell repertoires in COVID-19. The table came from immunoSEQ multiplex PCR; TCRdb's copy has only in-frame clones and leaves some out. This sample yields under 250,000 clones, of which about 85% are seen a single time; under 4% belongs to the top ten. The sequencing input was peripheral blood. These receptors all come from a man between 18 and 29 years old with active or convalescent COVID-19.

This chain links TRBV5-1 with TRBJ2-3; a possible D gene is TRBD2 (6 bases). The CDR3 runs 14 residues. V was cut by 3 bases and J by 8 bases, with 16 bases left in between. Germline CDR1 and CDR2: SGHRS and YFSETQ. In DNA, the CDR3 is TGCGCCAGCAGCTACGGAGGGGAAGGGGCTACGCAGTATTTT. This sequence encodes CASSYGGEGATQYF.

About this clone: One end of the junction is discordant with germline, which a read error may explain. The DNA of the CDR3 is TGTGCTAGCAGCTTCCGAGCGGGAGAGGCGCAGTATTTT. As protein: CASSFRAGEAQYF. The genes are TRBV7-7 and TRBJ2-3, with 8 bases that match TRBD2. Germline assignment: CDR1 SSHAT and CDR2 FNYEAQ (reference sequence). There are 13 residues in the CDR3.

This clone was picked up one time. This chain connects TRBV7-2 to TRBJ1-2; the D is unclear. This CDR3 region has 12 residues. Trimming removed 4 bases at V and 5 bases at J, with 8 bases between. Looked up from germline, CDR1 is SGHTA and CDR2 is FQGNSA. The CDR3 DNA sequence: TGTGCCAGCAGCTCTCAACAGTATGGCTACACCTTC. As protein: CASSSQQYGYTF.

This chain links TRBV5-4 with TRBJ1-1, with D unresolved. The germline V gene encodes CDR1 SGHNT and CDR2 YYREEE (reference sequence). The CDR3 loop spans 14 amino acids. Trimming cost V 3 bases and J 6 bases, with 15 bases left between them. CDR3 coding DNA: TGTGCCAGCAGCTACGAAGCGTTCTCCTCTGAAGCTTTCTTT. Amino acids: CASSYEAFSSEAFF.

The gene calls are TRBV20-1 and TRBJ1-6; D gene unclear. CDR1 is DFQATT, CDR2 SNEGSKA, per germline (reference sequence). The CDR3 consists of 11 residues. The V gene lost 4 bases and the J gene lost 7 bases, with 5 bases spanning the gap. The CDR3 nucleotides read TGCAGTGCTAACGGGAATTCACCCCTCCACTTT. Translating it yields CSANGNSPLHF.

The chain carries TRBV19 and TRBJ2-7; TRBD2 is a possible D gene (6 bases). The CDR3 length is 15 residues. Deletions cut 3 bases from V and 3 bases from J, with 15 bases between. The V gene's germline CDR1 is LNHDA and CDR2 SQIVND (reference sequence). The CDR3 protein is CASSIGTSQYYEQYF. DNA of the CDR3: TGTGCCAGTAGTATTGGGACTTCCCAATACTACGAGCAGTACTTC.

The chain has TRBV5-4 and TRBJ2-7, with D maybe TRBD1 (5 bases). Germline values: CDR1 SGHNT, CDR2 YYREEE (reference sequence). The CDR3 sequence is 16 residues long. V lost 0 bases to trimming and J lost 3 bases, with 16 bases between them. The CDR3 loop is CASSLEGQGGGYEQYF. CDR3 coding DNA: TGTGCCAGCAGCTTGGAAGGTCAGGGCGGCGGCTACGAGCAGTACTTC.

The V call is TRBV16, the J call TRBJ2-1; 8 bases align to TRBD2. Germline V gene sequence: CDR1 KGHSY, CDR2 FQNENV. Germline trimming cut 6 bases from V and 11 bases from J; bases unmatched to any gene: 9. The CDR3 runs 13 residues. The CDR3, as DNA: TGTGCCAGCAGGGGCACTCTAGCGGGCCAGCAGTTCTTC. It specifies CASRGTLAGQQFF.

The J gene is TRBJ2-5, the V gene TRBV4-3; D is unresolved. V was shortened by 0 bases and J by 2 bases, with 10 bases between the two germline ends. The germline CDR1 and CDR2 sequences are LGHNA and YSLEER. CDR3 size: 15 residues. DNA for the CDR3: TGCGCCAGCAGCCAAGAGATAGAAGCACAAGAGACCCAGTACTTC. Translating it yields CASSQEIEAQETQYF.

The CDR3 DNA reads TGCGCCAGCAGCTTGATAGGCGGAATGAACACTGAAGCTTTCTTT. It codes for CASSLIGGMNTEAFF. V is TRBV5-1 and J is TRBJ1-1; D gene ambiguous. Germline V gene sequence: CDR1 SGHRS, CDR2 YFSETQ. This CDR3 has 15 residues. V lost 1 base, J lost 0 bases, and 10 bases lay in between.

The CDR3 sequence: CASSLDIGRGTDTQYF. Here the CDR3 DNA reads TGTGCCAGCAGCTTAGATATCGGCAGGGGGACAGATACGCAGTATTTT. The chain links TRBV11-2 to TRBJ2-3; 7 bases line up with TRBD1. Germline V lookup: CDR1 SGHAT, CDR2 FQNNGV. The CDR3 runs 16 residues. The ends lost 0 bases at V and 3 bases at J; junction bases unmatched: 6.

The chain is built from TRBV4-3 and TRBJ1-2, with D possibly matching TRBD1 (5 bases). V was shortened by 0 bases and J by 10 bases, with 15 bases between the two germline ends. CDR3 length equals 14 residues. Germline CDR1 and CDR2: LGHNA and YSLEER. CDR3 DNA: TGCGCCAGCAGCCAAGAACACTCAGGGTTGGCCTACACCTTC. Translating it yields CASSQEHSGLAYTF.

A note on this clone: At one end, the junction sequence differs from germline, possibly due to a read error. The chain has TRBV15 and TRBJ2-5; D is possibly TRBD1 or TRBD2 (5 bases each). The germline V gene has CDR1 LNHNV and CDR2 YYDKDF (reference sequence). The CDR3 is 17 residues long. This chain's CDR3 is CATNRGTFLLEQETQYF. The CDR3 nucleotides are TGTGCCACCAACAGAGGGACCTTTTTACTAGAACAAGAGACCCAGTACTTC. Full variable domain (remainder filled in from reference TRBV15 and TRBJ2-5): DAMVIQNPRYQVTQFGKPVTLSCSQTLNHNVMYWYQQKSSQAPKLLFHYYDKDFNNEADTPDNFQSRRPNTSFCFLDIRSPGLGDTAMYLCATNRGTFLLEQETQYFGPGTRLLVL.

This clone has just one count. The rearrangement uses TRBV10-3 and TRBJ1-6; TRBD1 agrees at 10 bases. This CDR3 has 14 residues. Germline V gene sequence: CDR1 ENHRY, CDR2 SYGVKD. J gave up 5 bases and V 10 bases, and 5 bases lay outside the gene matches. CDR3 in amino acids: CATRQGANNSPLHF. Written as DNA, the CDR3 is TGTGCCACGAGACAGGGGGCCAATAATTCACCCCTCCACTTT.

For this clone: Additional DNA sequences in this sample encode the identical CDR3. V usage is TRBV7-2 and J usage is TRBJ1-5, with 9 bases identical to TRBD1. This CDR3 region has 14 residues. V was clipped by 5 bases and J by 5 bases; unmatched bases: 4. Germline V gene data show CDR1 as SGHTA and CDR2 as FQGNSA. The CDR3 loop is CASSRDRVDQPQHF. The CDR3 region has the DNA TGTGCCAGCAGCCGGGACAGGGTTGATCAGCCCCAGCATTTT.

The V and J genes are TRBV4-3 and TRBJ2-7; maybe TRBD2 (5 bases). CDR3 length equals 15 residues. Trimming took 1 base from V and 3 from J, leaving 13 bases between them. The V gene's germline CDR1 is LGHNA and CDR2 YSLEER. CDR3 loop: CASSQGAGNYYEQYF. In nucleotides, the CDR3 is TGCGCCAGCAGCCAAGGTGCCGGGAATTACTACGAGCAGTACTTC.

This clone occurred once. The rearrangement uses TRBV3-1 (or the pseudogene TRBV3-2) and TRBJ2-5; D ambiguous. The V gene's germline CDR1 is LGHDT and CDR2 YNNKEL (reference sequence). V was clipped by 0 bases and J by 2 bases, with 10 bases between them. The CDR3 runs to 15 residues. The DNA for the CDR3 is TGTGCCAGCAGCCAAGACTGGGCTCAACAAGAGACCCAGTACTTC. Its translation: CASSQDWAQQETQYF.

The rearrangement uses TRBV6-2 or TRBV6-3 and TRBJ1-6; no firm D call. V dropped 5 bases and J dropped 10 bases, with 9 bases sitting between them. The germline CDR1 and CDR2 sequences are MNHEY and SVGEGT. The CDR3 spans 12 residues. CDR3 in amino acids: CASSTSRSPLHF. The CDR3 bases are TGTGCCAGCAGTACTTCACGGTCACCCCTCCACTTT.

This sequence joins TRBV28 and TRBJ1-1; D is perhaps TRBD1 (6 bases). The ends were cut back, 6 bases at V and 1 base at J, with 12 bases in the middle. Germline CDR1 and CDR2: MDHEN and SYDVKM. The CDR3 is made up of 14 amino acids. The CDR3 loop is CASRFSGANTEAFF. CDR3 bases: TGTGCCAGCAGGTTCTCAGGGGCGAACACTGAAGCTTTCTTT.

Written as DNA, the CDR3 is TGTGCCAGCAGCTTACTACCGGGACAGGGGTCTGGCTACACCTTC. The encoded protein is CASSLLPGQGSGYTF. This chain links TRBV7-3 with TRBJ1-2, with 10 nucleotides matching TRBD1. Losses at the gene ends were 2 bases for V and 7 bases for J; bases not matched to a gene: 7. This CDR3 is built from 15 residues. Germline V lookup: CDR1 SGHTA, CDR2 FQGTGA.

V and J are TRBV28 and TRBJ1-5, with D hard to call. CDR3 length equals 15 residues. Germline V lookup: CDR1 MDHEN, CDR2 SYDVKM. Trimming pared 3 bases from V and 0 bases from J, leaving 9 bases between. The DNA for the CDR3 is TGTGCCAGCAGTTTCGGCGGGGTTAGCAATCAGCCCCAGCATTTT. It is translated as CASSFGGVSNQPQHF.

The CDR3 sequence: CASTPHRPGKSSYNEQFF. CDR3 DNA: TGTGCCAGCACCCCCCATCGTCCGGGGAAGAGCTCCTACAATGAGCAGTTCTTC. This rearrangement joins TRBV25-1 to TRBJ2-1, with D possibly being TRBD2 (5 bases). The length of the CDR3 is 18 residues. Germline V CDR1 and CDR2: MGHDK, SYGVNS. V shed 7 bases and J shed 0 bases, with 22 bases lying between them.

V gene TRBV4-3 combines with J gene TRBJ2-7; 12 bases fit TRBD2. The germline V gene has CDR1 LGHNA and CDR2 YSLEER. J lost 6 bases, V lost 4 bases, and 10 bases had no gene match. This CDR3 spans 16 amino acids. CDR3 sequence: CASSPVLAGGPAEQYF. Written as DNA, the CDR3 is TGCGCCAGCAGCCCGGTCCTAGCGGGAGGGCCTGCCGAGCAGTACTTC.

This chain links TRBV18 with TRBJ1-2; 9 positions agree with TRBD1. CDR1 and CDR2 (germline): KGHSH, LQKENI. CDR3 size: 16 residues. Germline trimming cut 3 bases from V and 4 bases from J; bases unmatched to any gene: 9. CDR3 residues: CASSPLGGQGAYGYTF. The CDR3, as DNA: TGTGCCAGCTCACCGCTAGGGGGACAGGGTGCCTATGGCTACACCTTC.

The rearrangement joins TRBV7-2 to TRBJ1-4; TRBD1 aligns across 10 bases. The V and J ends lost 2 bases and 7 bases, in that order; junction bases with no gene match: 4. The germline V gene encodes CDR1 SGHTA and CDR2 FQGNSA. The CDR3 is made up of 15 amino acids. The CDR3 region has the DNA TGTGCCAGCAGCTTAACCGGGACAGGGGTTGAAAAACTGTTTTTT. It specifies CASSLTGTGVEKLFF.

The J gene is TRBJ2-3, the V gene TRBV19; D unclear. Trimming stripped 6 bases from V and 0 bases from J, with 4 bases between. Germline lookup yields CDR1 LNHDA and CDR2 SQIVND (reference sequence). The CDR3 totals 12 residues. The CDR3 nucleotides read TGTGCCAGTAGGGGCAGCACAGATACGCAGTATTTT. Protein product: CASRGSTDTQYF.

J is TRBJ2-1 and V is TRBV5-3; D remains ambiguous. TRBV5-3 is filed as an ORF, its function uncertain. This CDR3 is 11 amino acids long. Trimming cost V 4 bases and J 8 bases, with 7 bases left between them. The CDR3 here is CARSMSDEQFF. CDR3 DNA sequence: TGTGCCAGAAGCATGAGCGATGAGCAGTTCTTC.

V gene TRBV7-9 combines with J gene TRBJ2-3; 13 nucleotides align to TRBD2. The germline V gene encodes CDR1 SEHNR and CDR2 FQNEAQ (reference sequence). The CDR3 spans 16 residues. V was clipped by 4 bases and J by 4 bases; unmatched bases: 5. The CDR3: CASSSTSGRASDTQYF. In DNA, the CDR3 is TGTGCCAGCAGCTCAACTAGCGGGAGGGCATCAGATACGCAGTATTTT.

The V call is TRBV30, the J call TRBJ2-7; 8 bases are shared with TRBD2. The CDR3 totals 15 residues. J lost 1 base, V lost 1 base, and 6 bases had no gene match. Germline CDR1 reads GTSNPN; CDR2 reads SVGIG (reference sequence). The CDR3 sequence: CAWSGLAGLSYEQYF. The CDR3, as DNA: TGTGCCTGGAGTGGCCTAGCGGGCCTTTCCTACGAGCAGTACTTC. Full variable domain (remainder filled in from reference TRBV30 and TRBJ2-7): SQTIHQWPATLVQPVGSPLSLECTVEGTSNPNLYWYRQAAGRGLQLLFYSVGIGQISSEVPQNLSASRPQDRQFILSSKKLLLSDSGFYLCAWSGLAGLSYEQYFGPGTRLTVT.